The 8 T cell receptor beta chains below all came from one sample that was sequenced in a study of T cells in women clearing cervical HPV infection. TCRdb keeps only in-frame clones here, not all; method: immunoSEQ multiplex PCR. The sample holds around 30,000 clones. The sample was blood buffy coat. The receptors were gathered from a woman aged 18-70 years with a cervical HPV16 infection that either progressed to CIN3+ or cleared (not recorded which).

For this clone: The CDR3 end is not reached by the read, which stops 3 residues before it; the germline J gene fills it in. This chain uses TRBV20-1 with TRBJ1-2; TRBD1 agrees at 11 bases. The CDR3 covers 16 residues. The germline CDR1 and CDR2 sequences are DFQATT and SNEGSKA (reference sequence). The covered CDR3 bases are TGCAGTGCTAAAAGAACCGGGACAGGGGGTAGGGGGGGC. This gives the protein CSAKRTGTGGRGG. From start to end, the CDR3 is CSAKRTGTGGRGGYTF.

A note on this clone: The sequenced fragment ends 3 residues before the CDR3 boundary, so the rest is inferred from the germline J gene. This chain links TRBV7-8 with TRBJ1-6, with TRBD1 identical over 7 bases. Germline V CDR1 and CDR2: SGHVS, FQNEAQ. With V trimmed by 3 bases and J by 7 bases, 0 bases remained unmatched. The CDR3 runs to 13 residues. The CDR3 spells CASSLDRNSPLHF. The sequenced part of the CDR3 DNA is TGTGCCAGCAGCTTGGACAGGAATTCACCC.

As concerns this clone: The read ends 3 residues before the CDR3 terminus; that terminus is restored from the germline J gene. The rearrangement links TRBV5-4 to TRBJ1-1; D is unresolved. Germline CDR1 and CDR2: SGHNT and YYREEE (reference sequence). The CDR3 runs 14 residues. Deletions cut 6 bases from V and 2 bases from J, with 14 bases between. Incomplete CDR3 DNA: TGTGCCAGCACCTTAAATTGGGCTAACACTGAA. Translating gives CASTLNWANTE. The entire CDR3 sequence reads CASTLNWANTEAFF.

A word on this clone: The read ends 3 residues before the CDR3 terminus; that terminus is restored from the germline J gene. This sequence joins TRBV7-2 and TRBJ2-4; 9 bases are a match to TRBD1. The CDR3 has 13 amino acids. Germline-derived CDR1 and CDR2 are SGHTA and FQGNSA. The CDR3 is CASSVRDRDGQYF. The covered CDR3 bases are TGTGCCAGCAGCGTCCGGGACAGGGACGGT.

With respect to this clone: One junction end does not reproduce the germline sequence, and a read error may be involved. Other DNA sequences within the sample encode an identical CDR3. The CDR3 bases that were read are TGTGCCAGCAGTGAAAGGCAGGGAAACACA. Translated: CASSERQGNT. The full CDR3 is CASSERQGNTIYF. V gene TRBV2 combines with J gene TRBJ1-3; D is possibly TRBD1 (5 bases). Coverage ceases 3 residues before the CDR3 finishes, and the germline J gene fills in the end. The length of the CDR3 is 13 residues. Per the germline V gene, CDR1 is SNHLY and CDR2 is FYNNEI.

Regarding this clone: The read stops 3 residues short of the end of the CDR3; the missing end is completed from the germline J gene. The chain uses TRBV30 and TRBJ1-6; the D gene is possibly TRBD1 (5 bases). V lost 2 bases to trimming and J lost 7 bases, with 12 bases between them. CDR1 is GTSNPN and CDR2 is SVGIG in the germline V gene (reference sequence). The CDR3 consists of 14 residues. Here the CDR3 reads CAWSSGGYNSPLHF. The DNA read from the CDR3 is TGTGCCTGGAGTTCCGGGGGTTACAATTCACCC.

CDR3 sequence: CSVGTGGYETQYF. The covered CDR3 bases are TGCAGTGTGGGGACAGGGGGCTATGAGACG. The gene calls are TRBV20-1 and TRBJ2-3, with 12 positions matching TRBD1. The read terminates 3 residues before the CDR3 end, so the remaining end is supplied by the germline J gene. The V gene's germline CDR1 is DFQATT and CDR2 SNEGSKA (reference sequence). The CDR3 totals 13 residues.

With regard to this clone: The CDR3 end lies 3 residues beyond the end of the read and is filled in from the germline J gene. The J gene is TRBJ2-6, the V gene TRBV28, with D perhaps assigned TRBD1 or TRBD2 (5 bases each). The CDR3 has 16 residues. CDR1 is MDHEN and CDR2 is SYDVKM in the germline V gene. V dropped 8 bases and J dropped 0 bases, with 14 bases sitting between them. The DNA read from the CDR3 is TGTGCCAGCCTAAAGGGGAGACACTCTGGGGCCAACGTC. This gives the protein CASLKGRHSGANV. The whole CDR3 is CASLKGRHSGANVLTF.